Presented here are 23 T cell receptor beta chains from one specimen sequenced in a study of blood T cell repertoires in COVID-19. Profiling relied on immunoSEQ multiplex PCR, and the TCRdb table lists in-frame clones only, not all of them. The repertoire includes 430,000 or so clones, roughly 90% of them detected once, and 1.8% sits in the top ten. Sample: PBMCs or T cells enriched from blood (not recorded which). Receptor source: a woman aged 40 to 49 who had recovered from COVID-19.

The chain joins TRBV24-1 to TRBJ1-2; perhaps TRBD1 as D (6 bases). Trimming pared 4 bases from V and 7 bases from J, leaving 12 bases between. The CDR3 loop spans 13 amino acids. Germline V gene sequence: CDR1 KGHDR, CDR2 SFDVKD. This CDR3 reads CATSEGALSGYTF. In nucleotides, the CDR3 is TGTGCCACCAGTGAGGGGGCCCTGAGTGGCTACACCTTC.

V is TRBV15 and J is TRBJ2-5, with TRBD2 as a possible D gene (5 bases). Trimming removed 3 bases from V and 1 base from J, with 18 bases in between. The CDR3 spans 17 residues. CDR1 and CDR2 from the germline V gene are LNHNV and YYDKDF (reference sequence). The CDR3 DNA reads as TGTGCCACCAGCAGGGGTTCGGGGTTAGGGTTCCAAGAGACCCAGTACTTC. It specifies CATSRGSGLGFQETQYF.

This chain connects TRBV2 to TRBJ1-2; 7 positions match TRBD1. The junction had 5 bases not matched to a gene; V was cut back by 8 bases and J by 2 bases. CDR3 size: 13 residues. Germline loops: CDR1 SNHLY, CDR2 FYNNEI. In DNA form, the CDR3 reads TGTGCCAGCTCACAGGGGACGAACTATGGCTACACCTTC. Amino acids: CASSQGTNYGYTF.

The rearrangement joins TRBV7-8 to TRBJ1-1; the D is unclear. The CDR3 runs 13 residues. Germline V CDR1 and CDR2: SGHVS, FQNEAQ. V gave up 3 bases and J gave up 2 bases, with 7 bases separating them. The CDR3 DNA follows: TGTGCCAGCAGCTTTACAACCAACACTGAAGCTTTCTTT. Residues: CASSFTTNTEAFF.

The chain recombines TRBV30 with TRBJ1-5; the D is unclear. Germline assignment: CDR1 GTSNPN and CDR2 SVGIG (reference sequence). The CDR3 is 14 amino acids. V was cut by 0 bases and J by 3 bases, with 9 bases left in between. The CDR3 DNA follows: TGTGCCTGGAGTGTTCTATCAATCAATCAGCCCCAGCATTTT. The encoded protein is CAWSVLSINQPQHF.

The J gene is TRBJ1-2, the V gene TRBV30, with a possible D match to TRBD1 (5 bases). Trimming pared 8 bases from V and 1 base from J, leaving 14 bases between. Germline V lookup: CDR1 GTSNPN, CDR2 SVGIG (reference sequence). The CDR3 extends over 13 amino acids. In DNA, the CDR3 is TGTGCCGGGCGCGCGGGGCATAACTATGGCTACACCTTC. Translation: CAGRAGHNYGYTF.

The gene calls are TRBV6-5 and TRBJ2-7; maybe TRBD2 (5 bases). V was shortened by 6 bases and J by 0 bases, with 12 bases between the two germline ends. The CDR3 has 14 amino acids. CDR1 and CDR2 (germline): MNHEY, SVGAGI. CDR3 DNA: TGTGCCAGCAGCCGTACTAGTACCTCCTACGAGCAGTACTTC. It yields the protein CASSRTSTSYEQYF.

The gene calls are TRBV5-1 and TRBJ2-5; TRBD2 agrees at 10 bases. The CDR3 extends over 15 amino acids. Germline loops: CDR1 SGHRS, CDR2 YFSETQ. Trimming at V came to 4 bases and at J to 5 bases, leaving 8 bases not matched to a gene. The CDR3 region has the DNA TGCGCCAGCAGCGGTGGACTAGCGGAACAGGAGACCCAGTACTTC. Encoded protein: CASSGGLAEQETQYF. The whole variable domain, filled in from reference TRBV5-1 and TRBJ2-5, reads KAGVTQTPRYLIKTRGQQVTLSCSPISGHRSVSWYQQTPGQGLQFLFEYFSETQRNKGNFPGRFSGRQFSNSRSEMNVSTLELGDSALYLCASSGGLAEQETQYFGPGTRLLVL.

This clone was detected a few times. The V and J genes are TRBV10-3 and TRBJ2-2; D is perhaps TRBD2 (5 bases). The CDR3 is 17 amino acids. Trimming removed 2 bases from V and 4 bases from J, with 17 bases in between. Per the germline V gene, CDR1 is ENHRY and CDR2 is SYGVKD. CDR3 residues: CAISESGALRGTGELFF. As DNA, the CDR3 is TGTGCCATCAGTGAGAGTGGCGCCCTTCGGGGCACCGGGGAGCTGTTTTTT.

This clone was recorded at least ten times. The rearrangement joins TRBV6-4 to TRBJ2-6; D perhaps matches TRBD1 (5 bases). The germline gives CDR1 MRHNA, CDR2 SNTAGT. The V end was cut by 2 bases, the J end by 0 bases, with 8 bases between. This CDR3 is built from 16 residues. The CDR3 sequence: CASSDGHHSGANVLTF. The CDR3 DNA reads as TGTGCCAGCAGTGACGGACATCACTCTGGGGCCAACGTCCTGACTTTC.

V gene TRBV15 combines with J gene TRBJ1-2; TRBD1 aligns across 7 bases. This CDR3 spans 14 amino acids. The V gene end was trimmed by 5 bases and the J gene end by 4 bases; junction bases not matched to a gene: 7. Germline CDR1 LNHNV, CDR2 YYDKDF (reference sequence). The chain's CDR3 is CATSPRRDSYGYTF. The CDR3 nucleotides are TGTGCCACCAGCCCACGCCGGGACAGCTATGGCTACACCTTC.

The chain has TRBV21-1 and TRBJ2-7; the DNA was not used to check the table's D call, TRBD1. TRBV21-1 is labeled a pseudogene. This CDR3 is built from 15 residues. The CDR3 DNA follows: TGTGCCAGCAGGGACCCAGGGGGCAGCTCCTACGAGCAGTACTTC. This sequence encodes CASRDPGGSSYEQYF.

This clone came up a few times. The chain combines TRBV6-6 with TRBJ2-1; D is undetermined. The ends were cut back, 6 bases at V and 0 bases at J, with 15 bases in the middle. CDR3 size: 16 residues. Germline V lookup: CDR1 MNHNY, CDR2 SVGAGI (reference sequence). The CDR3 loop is CASSPAAWSSYNEQFF. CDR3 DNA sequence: TGTGCCAGCAGCCCCGCGGCATGGAGCTCCTACAATGAGCAGTTCTTC.

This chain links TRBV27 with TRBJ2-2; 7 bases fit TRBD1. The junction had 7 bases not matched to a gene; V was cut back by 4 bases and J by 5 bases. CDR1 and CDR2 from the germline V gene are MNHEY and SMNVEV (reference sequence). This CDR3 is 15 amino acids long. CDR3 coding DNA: TGTGCCAGCAGTTACCAGGGGGAAGGAACCGGGGAGCTGTTTTTT. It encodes CASSYQGEGTGELFF.

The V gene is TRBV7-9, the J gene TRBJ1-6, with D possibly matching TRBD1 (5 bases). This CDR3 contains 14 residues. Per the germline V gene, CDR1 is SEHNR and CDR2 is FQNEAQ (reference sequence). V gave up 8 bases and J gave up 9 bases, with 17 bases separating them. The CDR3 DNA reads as TGTGCCAGCGGTGAGGCCTCCGGGGGTTCACCCCTCCACTTT. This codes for CASGEASGGSPLHF.

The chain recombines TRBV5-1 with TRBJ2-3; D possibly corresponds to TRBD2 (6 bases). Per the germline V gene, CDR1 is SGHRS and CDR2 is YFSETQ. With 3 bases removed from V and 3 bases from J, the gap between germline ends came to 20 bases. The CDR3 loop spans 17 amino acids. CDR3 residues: CASSSDGRAGSTDTQYF. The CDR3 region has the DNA TGCGCCAGCAGCTCGGACGGCAGGGCGGGAAGTACAGATACGCAGTATTTT.

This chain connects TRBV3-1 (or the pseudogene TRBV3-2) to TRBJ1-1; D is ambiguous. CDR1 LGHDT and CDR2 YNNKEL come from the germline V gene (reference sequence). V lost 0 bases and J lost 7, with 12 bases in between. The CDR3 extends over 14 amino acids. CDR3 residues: CASSQDLANFEAFF. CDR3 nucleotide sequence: TGTGCCAGCAGCCAAGATTTAGCAAACTTTGAAGCTTTCTTT.

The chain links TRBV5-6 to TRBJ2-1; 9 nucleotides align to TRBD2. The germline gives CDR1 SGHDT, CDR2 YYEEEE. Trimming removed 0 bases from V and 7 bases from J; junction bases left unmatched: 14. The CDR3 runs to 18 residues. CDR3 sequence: CASSLVVMGGRAKNEQFF. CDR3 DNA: TGTGCCAGCAGCTTGGTCGTCATGGGCGGGAGGGCGAAAAATGAGCAGTTCTTC.

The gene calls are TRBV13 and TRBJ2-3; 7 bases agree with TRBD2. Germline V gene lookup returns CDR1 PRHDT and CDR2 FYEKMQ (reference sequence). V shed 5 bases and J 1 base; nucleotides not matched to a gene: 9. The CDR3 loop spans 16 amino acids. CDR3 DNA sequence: TGTGCCAGCAGCCAACTCTACCGGGGGGGCACAGATACGCAGTATTTT. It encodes CASSQLYRGGTDTQYF. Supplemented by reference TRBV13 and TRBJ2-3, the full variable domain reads AAGVIQSPRHLIKEKRETATLKCYPIPRHDTVYWYQQGPGQDPQFLISFYEKMQSDKGSIPDRFSAQQFSDYHSELNMSSLELGDSALYFCASSQLYRGGTDTQYFGPGTRLTVL.

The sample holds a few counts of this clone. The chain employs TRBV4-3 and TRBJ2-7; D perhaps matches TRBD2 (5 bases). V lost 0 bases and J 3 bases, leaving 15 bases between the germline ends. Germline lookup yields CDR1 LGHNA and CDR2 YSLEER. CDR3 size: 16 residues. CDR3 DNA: TGCGCCAGCAGCCAAGATCGCCGGGGTGGAAACTACGAGCAGTACTTC. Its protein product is CASSQDRRGGNYEQYF.

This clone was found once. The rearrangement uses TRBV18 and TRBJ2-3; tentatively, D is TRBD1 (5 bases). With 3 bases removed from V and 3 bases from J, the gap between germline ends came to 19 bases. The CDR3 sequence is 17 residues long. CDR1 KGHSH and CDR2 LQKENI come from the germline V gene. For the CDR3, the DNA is TGTGCCAGCTCACCTCTTCCAGGGTTCTCCCCTACAGATACGCAGTATTTT. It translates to CASSPLPGFSPTDTQYF.

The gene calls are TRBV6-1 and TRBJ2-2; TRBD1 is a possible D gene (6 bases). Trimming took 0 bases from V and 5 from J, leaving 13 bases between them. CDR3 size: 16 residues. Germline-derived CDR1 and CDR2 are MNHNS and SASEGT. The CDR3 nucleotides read TGTGCCAGCAGTGAAGCGTCAGGGGTATTGACCGGGGAGCTGTTTTTT. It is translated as CASSEASGVLTGELFF.

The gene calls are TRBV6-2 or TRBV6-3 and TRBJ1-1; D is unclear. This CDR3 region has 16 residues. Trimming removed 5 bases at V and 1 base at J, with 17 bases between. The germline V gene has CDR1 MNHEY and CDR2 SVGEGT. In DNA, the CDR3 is TGTGCCAGCAGTAAGGCGGGCTATTATCCGAACACTGAAGCTTTCTTT. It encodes CASSKAGYYPNTEAFF.